This TCR beta chain was captured in a study of cytomegalovirus exposure and HLA in healthy donors. Study-level results: A later examination showed that TCR association rates differed by HLA locus, with DRB1 most and HLA-C fewest.

Looked up from germline, CDR1 is SGHRS and CDR2 is YFSETQ. J gave up 3 bases and V 7 bases, and 19 bases lay outside the gene matches. This CDR3 is 20 amino acids long. PCR primers comprised 60 Vbeta and 13 Jbeta primers. The method was immunoSEQ multiplex PCR; TCRdb's version includes in-frame clones alone and lacks a portion of them. This table holds 200,000 to 250,000 clones, around 86% found once. Everyone who donated was a healthy bone marrow donor. Details on this clone: Its antigen is as yet unknown.

The source material was PBMCs. This chain connects TRBV5-1 to TRBJ2-2, with 12 bases identical to TRBD2. The origin of this receptor is a woman aged 40-49 years in good health and CMV-seronegative. CDR3 bases: TGCGCCAGCCATGAGGCAGACTCGGGGACTAGCGGGTCTCACACCGGGGAGCTGTTTTTT. Encoded protein: CASHEADSGTSGSHTGELFF.